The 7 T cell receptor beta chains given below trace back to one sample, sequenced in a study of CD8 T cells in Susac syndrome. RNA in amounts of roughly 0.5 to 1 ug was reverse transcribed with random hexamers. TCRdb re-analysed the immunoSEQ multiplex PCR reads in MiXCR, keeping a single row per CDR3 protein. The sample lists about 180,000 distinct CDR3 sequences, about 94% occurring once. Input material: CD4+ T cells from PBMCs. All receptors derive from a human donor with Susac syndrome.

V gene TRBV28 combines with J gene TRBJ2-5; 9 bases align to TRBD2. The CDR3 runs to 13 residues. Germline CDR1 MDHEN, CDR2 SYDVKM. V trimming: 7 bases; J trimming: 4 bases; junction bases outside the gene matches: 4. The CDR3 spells CASMREGRETQYF. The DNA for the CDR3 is TGTGCCAGCATGCGGGAGGGCCGAGAGACCCAGTACTTC. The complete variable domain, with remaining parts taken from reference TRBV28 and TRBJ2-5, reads DVKVTQSSRYLVKRTGEKVFLECVQDMDHENMFWYRQDPGLGLRLIYFSYDVKMKEKGDIPEGYSVSREKKERFSLILESASTNQTSMYLCASMREGRETQYFGPGTRLLVL.

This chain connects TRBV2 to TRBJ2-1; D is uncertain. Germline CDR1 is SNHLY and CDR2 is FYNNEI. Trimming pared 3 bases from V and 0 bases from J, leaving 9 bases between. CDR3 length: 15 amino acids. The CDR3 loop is CASSETLISYNEQFF. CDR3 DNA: TGTGCCAGCAGTGAGACACTAATCTCCTACAATGAGCAGTTCTTC.

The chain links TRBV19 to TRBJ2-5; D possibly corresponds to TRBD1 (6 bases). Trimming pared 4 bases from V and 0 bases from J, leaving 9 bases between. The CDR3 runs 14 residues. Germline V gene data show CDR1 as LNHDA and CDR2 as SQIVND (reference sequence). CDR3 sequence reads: CASSTYRDQETQYF. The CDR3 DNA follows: TGTGCCAGTAGTACATACAGGGACCAAGAGACCCAGTACTTC. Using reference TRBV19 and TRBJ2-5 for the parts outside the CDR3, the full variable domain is DGGITQSPKYLFRKEGQNVTLSCEQNLNHDAMYWYRQDPGQGLRLIYYSQIVNDFQKGDIAEGYSVSREKKESFPLTVTSAQKNPTAFYLCASSTYRDQETQYFGPGTRLLVL.

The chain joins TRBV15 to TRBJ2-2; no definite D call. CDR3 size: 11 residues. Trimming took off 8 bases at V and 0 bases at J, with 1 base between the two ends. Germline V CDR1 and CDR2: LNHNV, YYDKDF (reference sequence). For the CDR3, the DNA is TGTGCCACCGCGAACACCGGGGAGCTGTTTTTT. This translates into CATANTGELFF.

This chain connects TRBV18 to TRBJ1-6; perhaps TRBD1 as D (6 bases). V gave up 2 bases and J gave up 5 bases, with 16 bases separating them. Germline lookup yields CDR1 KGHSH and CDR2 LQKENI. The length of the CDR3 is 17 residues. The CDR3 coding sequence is TGTGCCAGCTCACCAAGATCCGCAGGACAGAATAATTCACCCCTCCACTTT. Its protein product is CASSPRSAGQNNSPLHF.

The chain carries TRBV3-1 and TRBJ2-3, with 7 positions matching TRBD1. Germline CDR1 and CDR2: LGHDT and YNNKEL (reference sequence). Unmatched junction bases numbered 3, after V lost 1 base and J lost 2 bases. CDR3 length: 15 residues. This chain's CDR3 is CASSQGQGVTDTQYF. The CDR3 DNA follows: TGTGCCAGCAGCCAAGGTCAGGGGGTCACAGATACGCAGTATTTT.

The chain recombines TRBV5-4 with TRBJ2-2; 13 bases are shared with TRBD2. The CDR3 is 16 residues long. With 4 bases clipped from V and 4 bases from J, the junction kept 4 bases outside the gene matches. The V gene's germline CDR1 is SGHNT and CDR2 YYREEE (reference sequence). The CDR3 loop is CASSTGTSGTTGELFF. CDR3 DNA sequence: TGTGCCAGCAGCACCGGGACTAGCGGGACCACCGGGGAGCTGTTTTTT.